This TCR beta chain came from a study of a mutant IDH1 vaccine in newly diagnosed glioma. Study as a whole: Sex among treated patients split 62.5% male, around 38% female; mean age was roughly 40 years. Earlier therapy was either radiotherapy, temozolomide, or both, and most got both. The study, taken as a whole, reports: Any relationship between pseudoprogression and changes in top peripheral T cell clonotypes seemed absent.

In the case of this clone: Its antigen is still unknown.

The ends lost 3 bases at V and 1 base at J; junction bases unmatched: 6. The germline V gene has CDR1 MNHNS and CDR2 SASEGT. The CDR3 contains 16 residues. Time point meaning: week 47, end of study. Vaccination used 300 ug of mutant IDH1 20-mer peptide per dose, with topical imiquimod. Donor tumors were new WHO grade 3 or 4 IDH1-mutant, ATRX-lost astrocytomas. Only in-frame clones appear in the TCRdb table, and some are missing; sequencing was by immunoSEQ multiplex PCR. The sample lists approximately 58,000 clones; over 80% were seen once. The receptor comes from a man aged 30-40 years with glioma. The V and J genes are TRBV6-1 and TRBJ2-3; 8 bases map to TRBD1. The input for sequencing was PBMCs, taken from a glioma patient whose treatment included an IDH1 peptide vaccine. CDR3 amino acids: CASSDATGARTDTQYF. DNA for the CDR3: TGTGCCAGCAGTGACGCGACAGGGGCCCGCACAGATACGCAGTATTTT.